This paragraph reports one T cell receptor beta chain. This clonotype was seen a few times. There is no known antigen for this receptor. There are no base qualities to consult, and no much larger clone falls within one base. The sample belongs to a study of T-cell memory formation after mild COVID-19 (dated by TCRdb to 2020 to 2023). Broadly, across the study: Most TCR sequence clusters were specific to one of the two donors. In two donors, T-cell clones that expanded and contracted after mild COVID-19 were followed by sequencing TCRalpha and TCRbeta repertoires longitudinally. The cohort was made up of two young adult volunteers, one female and one male, who were previously healthy. What the authors observed across the whole study: Some responding clones were found in pre-infection memory, which suggests that pre-existing cross-reactive memory T cells took part in the SARS-CoV-2 response. Clones contracting from day 15 to 85 had balanced CD4/CD8 phenotypes, while a second wave expanding from day 15 to 37 was biased towards CD4+. The second-wave clones that peaked on day 37 were not confirmed to be SARS-CoV-2 specific. The study covered only two mild cases, and larger cohorts including severe cases with pre-infection samples were considered necessary. Contracting CD4+ clones were found mainly in CM and EM memory subsets, while CD8+ clones were enriched in EMRA.

Ficoll-Paque density gradient centrifugation was used to isolate PBMCs. Counted from cysteine to phenylalanine, this CDR3 has 15 amino acids. The read is trimmed to its CDR3 DNA, 45 bases read in frame from base 1. Per the germline V gene, SGHAT is the CDR1 and FQNNGV is the CDR2. V and J are truncated by 5 bases and 0 bases respectively, leaving an intervening sequence of 13 bases. The run used an Illumina NovaSeq 6000. cDNA libraries for TCRalpha and TCRbeta were prepared by 5'RACE using constant-segment primers, with sample barcodes and unique molecular identifiers added. Trizol reagent was used to extract RNA from every sample. Libraries were amplified in two PCR steps, with a second sample barcode and Illumina TruSeq adapters added in the second step. Sequencing of the libraries was done on an Illumina NovaSeq, producing 2 x 150 bp paired-end reads. The authors processed their data as follows. Demultiplexing of reads and collapsing into UMI-guided consensus sequences were performed with migec v1.2.7. Using mixcr v2.1.11, UMI consensuses were aligned to TRA and TRB V and J templates and then assembled into clonotypes. A clonotype was counted as expanded or contracted only when both edgeR and NoisET called the clonotype significant, with the noise models trained on biological replicates. For edgeR calls, a false discovery rate-adjusted p below 0.01 and a log2 fold-change threshold of 1 were applied. PCA with hierarchical clustering of max-normalized trajectories of the 1000 most abundant clonotypes was used as exploratory dynamics analysis. Separately sequenced CD4+ and CD8+ repertoires were used to assign the CD4 or CD8 phenotype of responding clones. The public reads were run again by TCRdb, first through fastp at Q25 and then through MiXCR, and only productive beta chains were kept. Identical CDR3 proteins give one entry, which carries the most common genes and DNA. What appears here as the V and J calls and clone size reflects TCRdb's work, not the paper's. For this sample there are 270,000 or so distinct CDR3 sequences; 16% appear just once. 22% of the sample lies in the top ten.

The chain was built from TRBV11-2 and TRBJ1-1, and possibly TRBD1, on 6 matching bases. Sequencing was carried out using PBMCs or a T cell subset sorted from them (not recorded which). The origin of this receptor is a man in his late teens or twenties who had mild COVID-19 (a few samples of this study predate the infection). The sample titles of this study are shuffled in the database, so cell type and time point are left out; the donor was told from shared clones. CDR3 protein: CASSPRTVMNTEAFF. The sequenced DNA is TGTGCCAGCAGCCCGAGGACAGTGATGAACACTGAAGCTTTCTTT. When the CDR3 is completed using the reference TRBV11-2 and TRBJ1-1 genes on either side, the full variable domain is EAGVAQSPRYKIIEKRQSVAFWCNPISGHATLYWYQQILGQGPKLLIQFQNNGVVDDSQLPKDRFSAERLKGVDSTLKIQPAKLEDSAVYLCASSPRTVMNTEAFFGQGTRLTVV.